Shown below are 9 T cell receptor beta chains from a single sample sequenced in a study of cytomegalovirus exposure and HLA in healthy donors. Both 60 Vbeta primers and 13 Jbeta primers went into the PCR. The repertoire was sequenced with immunoSEQ multiplex PCR; TCRdb's copy has only in-frame clones and lacks some. The sample shows approximately 170,000 clones, 75% to 90% of them seen only once. Input material: PBMCs. The receptors come from a human donor in good health.

This rearrangement joins TRBV15 to TRBJ2-7; TRBD1 matches 10 bases. Germline CDR1 is LNHNV and CDR2 is YYDKDF (reference sequence). This CDR3 has 15 amino acids. The ends lost 3 bases at V and 4 bases at J; junction bases unmatched: 6. The CDR3 is CATSRARDRGYEQYF. The DNA of the CDR3 is TGTGCCACCAGCAGGGCCCGGGACAGGGGTTACGAGCAGTACTTC.

To note about this clone: Mismatch with germline at one junction end may stem from a read error. The chain carries TRBV7-7 and TRBJ2-7; 7 bases align to TRBD2. Per germline, CDR1 SSHAT and CDR2 FNYEAQ (reference sequence). The CDR3 is made up of 17 amino acids. The CDR3 nucleotides are TGTGCTAGCAGCCCTTTCCTAGCGGACGAGGGGATCTACGAGCAGTACTTC. This gives the protein CASSPFLADEGIYEQYF.

V gene TRBV5-4 combines with J gene TRBJ1-4, with TRBD1 as a possible D gene (5 bases). Germline assignment: CDR1 SGHNT and CDR2 YYREEE (reference sequence). Trimming took off 3 bases at V and 8 bases at J, with 14 bases between the two ends. The CDR3 extends over 14 amino acids. The CDR3 bases are TGTGCCAGCAGCTCCACTGGAGGGGACGAAAAACTGTTTTTT. Translated, it gives CASSSTGGDEKLFF.

This clone was found once. V usage is TRBV19 and J usage is TRBJ1-2; D may be TRBD1 (5 bases). CDR3 length: 14 amino acids. The germline V gene encodes CDR1 LNHDA and CDR2 SQIVND (reference sequence). The V and J ends lost 4 bases and 5 bases respectively, with 14 bases between them. CDR3 protein: CASSRDPGGYGYTF. In nucleotides, the CDR3 is TGTGCCAGTAGTAGGGACCCGGGAGGGTATGGCTACACCTTC. The whole variable domain, filled in from reference TRBV19 and TRBJ1-2, reads DGGITQSPKYLFRKEGQNVTLSCEQNLNHDAMYWYRQDPGQGLRLIYYSQIVNDFQKGDIAEGYSVSREKKESFPLTVTSAQKNPTAFYLCASSRDPGGYGYTFGSGTRLTVV.

The J gene is TRBJ2-7, the V gene TRBV7-8; a possible D gene is TRBD2 (5 bases). This CDR3 is built from 17 residues. Germline CDR1 and CDR2: SGHVS and FQNEAQ. Trimming cost V 4 bases and J 1 base, with 20 bases left between them. The CDR3 loop is CASSSKPGSLWSYEQYF. The DNA for the CDR3 is TGTGCCAGCAGCTCAAAACCGGGGTCGCTTTGGTCCTACGAGCAGTACTTC.

CDR3 amino acids: CASSLDGLADYVIPYF. In DNA, the CDR3 is TGTGCCAGCAGCTTAGATGGGCTAGCCGATTATGTTATTCCGTACTTC. The V call is TRBV7-2, the J call TRBJ2-5; TRBD2 is a possible D gene (5 bases). CDR1 and CDR2 (germline): SGHTA, FQGNSA. This CDR3 region has 16 residues. Trimming shortened V by 1 base and J by 13 bases, and 25 bases separated the two germline ends.

CDR3 nucleotide sequence: TGCGCCAGCAGCCAAGTTCCGGGACTCCGAGGGGATACGCAGTATTTT. Its protein product is CASSQVPGLRGDTQYF. The chain employs TRBV4-1 and TRBJ2-3, with D possibly TRBD2 on 6 matching bases. The germline V gene has CDR1 MGHRA and CDR2 YSYEKL. The CDR3 extends over 16 amino acids. V lost 1 base, J lost 6 bases, and 17 bases lay in between.

The gene calls are TRBV5-1 and TRBJ1-1; 10 bases map to TRBD1. In germline, CDR1 is SGHRS, CDR2 YFSETQ. The junction had 9 bases not matched to a gene; V was cut back by 4 bases and J by 6 bases. The CDR3 is made up of 15 amino acids. The CDR3 DNA follows: TGCGCCAGCAGCCTAGGACAGGGGGTTGGACCTGAAGCTTTCTTT. Translated: CASSLGQGVGPEAFF.

The rearrangement links TRBV7-9 to TRBJ1-1, with a weak D call TRBD1 (5 bases). The CDR3 extends over 13 amino acids. Germline lookup yields CDR1 SEHNR and CDR2 FQNEAQ (reference sequence). Trimming cost V 4 bases and J 3 bases, with 9 bases left between them. CDR3: CASSSDIHTEAFF. CDR3 in DNA: TGTGCCAGCAGCTCGGACATCCACACTGAAGCTTTCTTT. Together with reference TRBV7-9 and TRBJ1-1, the CDR3 gives the full variable domain: DTGVSQNPRHKITKRGQNVTFRCDPISEHNRLYWYRQTLGQGPEFLTYFQNEAQLEKSRLLSDRFSAERPKGSFSTLEIQRTEQGDSAMYLCASSSDIHTEAFFGQGTRLTVV.